A selection of T cell receptor beta chains follows, all from one sample in a study of blood T cell repertoires in COVID-19. TCRdb keeps only in-frame clones here, not all; method: immunoSEQ multiplex PCR. The data show about 320,000 clones, approximately 88% seen once. Sequenced material: peripheral blood. The receptors originated from a man aged 18 to 30 who had recovered from COVID-19. Both conserved end residues are part of each CDR3. The order of the fields is clone size, CDR3 length, V gene, D gene, J gene, CDR3 DNA, CDR3 protein. D genes are given only for firm matches. Where a row states a size, it is once, few, many or the class of an expanded clone; other rows omit it.

clone_size: -
cdr3_length: 12
v_call: TRBV9
d_call: -
j_call: TRBJ1-2
cdr3_nt: TGTGCCAGCAGCGTAGGAGGGAATGGCTACACCTTC
cdr3_aa: CASSVGGNGYTF

clone_size: -
cdr3_length: 16
v_call: TRBV27
d_call: TRBD1
j_call: TRBJ2-3
cdr3_nt: TGTGCCAGCAGTTCACGACAGGGGACCGCCACAGATACGCAGTATTTT
cdr3_aa: CASSSRQGTATDTQYF

clone_size: -
cdr3_length: 15
v_call: TRBV4-3
d_call: -
j_call: TRBJ2-1
cdr3_nt: TGCGCCAGCAGCCCCCATTTGAGCTCCTACAATGAGCAGTTCTTC
cdr3_aa: CASSPHLSSYNEQFF

clone_size: -
cdr3_length: 14
v_call: TRBV14
d_call: -
j_call: TRBJ1-1
cdr3_nt: TGTGCCAGCAGCCACCCTTATCGAGACACTGAAGCTTTCTTT
cdr3_aa: CASSHPYRDTEAFF

clone_size: few
cdr3_length: 16
v_call: TRBV4-1
d_call: -
j_call: TRBJ2-1
cdr3_nt: TGCGCCAGCAGCCAGCAAGCGGGCCCCTCCTACAATGAGCAGTTCTTC
cdr3_aa: CASSQQAGPSYNEQFF

clone_size: -
cdr3_length: 13
v_call: TRBV9
d_call: -
j_call: TRBJ1-5
cdr3_nt: TGTGCCAGCAGCGTAGACGGTAATCAGCCCCAGCATTTT
cdr3_aa: CASSVDGNQPQHF

clone_size: -
cdr3_length: 16
v_call: TRBV19
d_call: -
j_call: TRBJ1-6
cdr3_nt: TGTGCCAGTAGTATGGGAGGGACTACCTATAATTCACCCCTCCACTTT
cdr3_aa: CASSMGGTTYNSPLHF

clone_size: -
cdr3_length: 18
v_call: TRBV11-2
d_call: TRBD2
j_call: TRBJ2-1
cdr3_nt: TGTGCCAGCAGCCTGGGGAGGATAGCGGGAGGGCCATGGAATGAGCAGTTCTTC
cdr3_aa: CASSLGRIAGGPWNEQFF

clone_size: -
cdr3_length: 18
v_call: TRBV9
d_call: TRBD2
j_call: TRBJ2-6
cdr3_nt: TGTGCCAGCAGCCGGCGGGGAGGGGAAGAATCTGGGGCCAACGTCCTGACTTTC
cdr3_aa: CASSRRGGEESGANVLTF

clone_size: -
cdr3_length: 15
v_call: TRBV6-6
d_call: -
j_call: TRBJ1-2
cdr3_nt: TGTGCCAGCAGTTACTCCGGGACTACTCGGAATGGCTACACCTTC
cdr3_aa: CASSYSGTTRNGYTF

clone_size: once
cdr3_length: 15
v_call: TRBV4-1
d_call: -
j_call: TRBJ1-1
cdr3_nt: TGCGCCAGCAGCCAAAGTAAGGGGATGAACACTGAAGCTTTCTTT
cdr3_aa: CASSQSKGMNTEAFF

clone_size: -
cdr3_length: 12
v_call: TRBV4-1
d_call: -
j_call: TRBJ2-2
cdr3_nt: TGCGCCAGCAGTACTTACACCGGGGAGCTGTTTTTT
cdr3_aa: CASSTYTGELFF

clone_size: once
cdr3_length: 17
v_call: TRBV5-1
d_call: TRBD1
j_call: TRBJ2-4
cdr3_nt: TGCGCCAGCAGCCCGGAGAGGGACAGGGTAGCCAAAAACATTCAGTACTTC
cdr3_aa: CASSPERDRVAKNIQYF

clone_size: -
cdr3_length: 13
v_call: TRBV6-5
d_call: -
j_call: TRBJ1-2
cdr3_nt: TGTGCCAGCAGTTCCTTTGGGGGGTATGGCTACACCTTC
cdr3_aa: CASSSFGGYGYTF

clone_size: -
cdr3_length: 15
v_call: TRBV2
d_call: TRBD2
j_call: TRBJ2-7
cdr3_nt: TGTGCCAGCAGTTGGACTAGCGGGAGAACGGGCGAGCAGTACTTC
cdr3_aa: CASSWTSGRTGEQYF

clone_size: -
cdr3_length: 18
v_call: TRBV19
d_call: -
j_call: TRBJ1-6
cdr3_nt: TGTGCCAGTAGCCAAATCCGCTCAGGGGATTTCTATAATTCACCCCTCCACTTT
cdr3_aa: CASSQIRSGDFYNSPLHF

clone_size: -
cdr3_length: 16
v_call: TRBV6-6
d_call: TRBD2
j_call: TRBJ2-3
cdr3_nt: TGTGCCAGCAGCCTTTCACGGACTAGCGGGACAGATACGCAGTATTTT
cdr3_aa: CASSLSRTSGTDTQYF

clone_size: once
cdr3_length: 13
v_call: TRBV30
d_call: -
j_call: TRBJ1-1
cdr3_nt: TGTGCCTGGAGTGTAACCAGGAACACTGAAGCTTTCTTT
cdr3_aa: CAWSVTRNTEAFF

clone_size: -
cdr3_length: 18
v_call: TRBV5-1
d_call: -
j_call: TRBJ2-1
cdr3_nt: TGCGCCAGCAGCTTCCCTATGAATTTAGGGAGCTCCTACAATGAGCAGTTCTTC
cdr3_aa: CASSFPMNLGSSYNEQFF

clone_size: many
cdr3_length: 14
v_call: TRBV29-1
d_call: TRBD2
j_call: TRBJ2-3
cdr3_nt: TGCAGCGTTGATATAGCGGGAGGGCCTGATACGCAGTATTTT
cdr3_aa: CSVDIAGGPDTQYF

clone_size: -
cdr3_length: 13
v_call: TRBV11-2
d_call: -
j_call: TRBJ1-5
cdr3_nt: TGTGCCAGCAGCCCGGGACTAAATCAGCCCCAGCATTTT
cdr3_aa: CASSPGLNQPQHF

clone_size: -
cdr3_length: 14
v_call: TRBV6-5
d_call: TRBD1
j_call: TRBJ2-3
cdr3_nt: TGTGCCAGCAGACCAGGGGGCTTGAGGGATACGCAGTATTTT
cdr3_aa: CASRPGGLRDTQYF

clone_size: -
cdr3_length: 13
v_call: TRBV7-3
d_call: -
j_call: TRBJ2-1
cdr3_nt: TGTGCCAGCAGCTTGCTTACTTGGAGTGAGCAGTTCTTC
cdr3_aa: CASSLLTWSEQFF

clone_size: once
cdr3_length: 13
v_call: TRBV12-5
d_call: -
j_call: TRBJ1-2
cdr3_nt: TGTGCTAGTGGTACCAGGGTTGACTATGGCTACACCTTC
cdr3_aa: CASGTRVDYGYTF

clone_size: few
cdr3_length: 15
v_call: TRBV19
d_call: -
j_call: TRBJ1-5
cdr3_nt: TGTGCCAGTAGTATAGAGGGGCAGGGAAGTCAGCCCCAGCATTTT
cdr3_aa: CASSIEGQGSQPQHF

clone_size: -
cdr3_length: 13
v_call: TRBV6-6
d_call: -
j_call: TRBJ1-1
cdr3_nt: TGTGCCAGTAGACAGGACCAGAACACTGAAGCTTTCTTT
cdr3_aa: CASRQDQNTEAFF

clone_size: once
cdr3_length: 15
v_call: TRBV30
d_call: TRBD2
j_call: TRBJ2-7
cdr3_nt: TGTGCCTGGAGTGTAAGTAGCGGGAGGGCTAGCGAGCAGTACTTC
cdr3_aa: CAWSVSSGRASEQYF

clone_size: -
cdr3_length: 14
v_call: TRBV13
d_call: -
j_call: TRBJ2-7
cdr3_nt: TGTGCCAGCCGGCGTCGAGCAGCGGTCTACGAGCAGTACTTC
cdr3_aa: CASRRRAAVYEQYF

clone_size: -
cdr3_length: 15
v_call: TRBV3-1/TRBV3-2
d_call: TRBD1
j_call: TRBJ2-1
cdr3_nt: TGTGCCAGCAGCCCATGGACAGGGTCTTACAATGAGCAGTTCTTC
cdr3_aa: CASSPWTGSYNEQFF

clone_size: -
cdr3_length: 12
v_call: TRBV2
d_call: -
j_call: TRBJ1-1
cdr3_nt: TGTGCCAGCAGTCGGTTTGCCACTGAAGCTTTCTTT
cdr3_aa: CASSRFATEAFF

clone_size: -
cdr3_length: 14
v_call: TRBV5-6
d_call: TRBD1
j_call: TRBJ2-5
cdr3_nt: TGTGCCAGCAGCCAGGGACAGCCGCAAGAGACCCAGTACTTC
cdr3_aa: CASSQGQPQETQYF

clone_size: -
cdr3_length: 14
v_call: TRBV9
d_call: -
j_call: TRBJ2-1
cdr3_nt: TGTGCCAGCAGCATGGGAGCGTCCGCCAATGAGCAGTTCTTC
cdr3_aa: CASSMGASANEQFF

clone_size: -
cdr3_length: 15
v_call: TRBV6-5
d_call: TRBD1
j_call: TRBJ2-7
cdr3_nt: TGTGCCAGCAGTTACTCAGGACAGGAAGCCTACGAGCAGTACTTC
cdr3_aa: CASSYSGQEAYEQYF

clone_size: -
cdr3_length: 13
v_call: TRBV29-1
d_call: -
j_call: TRBJ2-7
cdr3_nt: TGCAGCGTTGTCCTCCTTTCCTCCTACGAGCAGTACTTC
cdr3_aa: CSVVLLSSYEQYF

clone_size: -
cdr3_length: 16
v_call: TRBV14
d_call: -
j_call: TRBJ1-6
cdr3_nt: TGTGCCAGCAGCCAAGAGGCCAGTTTCCCTAATTCACCCCTCCACTTT
cdr3_aa: CASSQEASFPNSPLHF

clone_size: once
cdr3_length: 11
v_call: TRBV19
d_call: -
j_call: TRBJ1-1
cdr3_nt: TGTGCCAGTAGTAGACGACAGAAAGCTTTCTTT
cdr3_aa: CASSRRQKAFF

clone_size: -
cdr3_length: 17
v_call: TRBV15
d_call: TRBD2
j_call: TRBJ2-1
cdr3_nt: TGTGCCACCAGCAAGAGTTTTATTAGCGGGGGGGCCTATGAGCAGTTCTTC
cdr3_aa: CATSKSFISGGAYEQFF

clone_size: -
cdr3_length: 16
v_call: TRBV3-1/TRBV3-2
d_call: TRBD2
j_call: TRBJ2-3
cdr3_nt: TGTGCCAGCAGCCCCGCTAGCGGGGGGAGCACAGATACGCAGTATTTT
cdr3_aa: CASSPASGGSTDTQYF

clone_size: -
cdr3_length: 15
v_call: TRBV30
d_call: -
j_call: TRBJ1-6
cdr3_nt: TGTGCCTGGAGTGTGCCCGACATTCATAATTCACCCCTCCACTTT
cdr3_aa: CAWSVPDIHNSPLHF

clone_size: -
cdr3_length: 21
v_call: TRBV7-6
d_call: TRBD1
j_call: TRBJ2-6
cdr3_nt: TGTGCCAGCAGCATTACCCCTACGGGGCAGGGGGCATTTGGTGGGGCCAACGTCCTGACTTTC
cdr3_aa: CASSITPTGQGAFGGANVLTF

clone_size: once
cdr3_length: 16
v_call: TRBV19
d_call: -
j_call: TRBJ2-4
cdr3_nt: TGTGCCAGTAGTGACCCCGGCGGTCTAGCCAAAAACATTCAGTACTTC
cdr3_aa: CASSDPGGLAKNIQYF

clone_size: -
cdr3_length: 13
v_call: TRBV27
d_call: -
j_call: TRBJ1-1
cdr3_nt: TGTGCCAGCAGTTTATCGTTCCGGACTGAAGCTTTCTTT
cdr3_aa: CASSLSFRTEAFF

clone_size: -
cdr3_length: 15
v_call: TRBV7-3
d_call: TRBD2
j_call: TRBJ2-3
cdr3_nt: TGTGCCAGCAGCCCCACGGGGGGGGTGGCAGATACGCAGTATTTT
cdr3_aa: CASSPTGGVADTQYF

clone_size: once
cdr3_length: 15
v_call: TRBV4-1
d_call: TRBD1
j_call: TRBJ1-1
cdr3_nt: TGCGCCAGCAGCCCGACAAGCGCAAGACAGGGTGAAGCTTTCTTT
cdr3_aa: CASSPTSARQGEAFF

clone_size: -
cdr3_length: 15
v_call: TRBV24-1
d_call: -
j_call: TRBJ2-7
cdr3_nt: TGTGCCACCACCCCTGGATACGAGGGAGCTTACGAGCAGTACTTC
cdr3_aa: CATTPGYEGAYEQYF

clone_size: -
cdr3_length: 16
v_call: TRBV4-2
d_call: -
j_call: TRBJ2-7
cdr3_nt: TGTGCCAGCAGCCACCCCACTTTGGCGGCTACCTACGAGCAGTACTTC
cdr3_aa: CASSHPTLAATYEQYF

clone_size: few
cdr3_length: 14
v_call: TRBV6-5
d_call: TRBD1
j_call: TRBJ1-2
cdr3_nt: TGTGCCAGCAGCTCCCGGACAGGGGGATTGGGCTACACCTTC
cdr3_aa: CASSSRTGGLGYTF

clone_size: -
cdr3_length: 18
v_call: TRBV4-3
d_call: TRBD1
j_call: TRBJ2-2
cdr3_nt: TGCGCCAGCAGCCGAGGGACAGGGGGCATCGGTAACACCGGGGAGCTGTTTTTT
cdr3_aa: CASSRGTGGIGNTGELFF

clone_size: -
cdr3_length: 15
v_call: TRBV25-1
d_call: -
j_call: TRBJ1-4
cdr3_nt: TGTGCCAGCAGTTCACCCTACTCAACTAATGAAAAACTGTTTTTT
cdr3_aa: CASSSPYSTNEKLFF

clone_size: -
cdr3_length: 18
v_call: TRBV2
d_call: TRBD1
j_call: TRBJ2-1
cdr3_nt: TGTGCCAGCAGTGAAGGACAGGGCCCGCTAGCCCCGTACAATGAGCAGTTCTTC
cdr3_aa: CASSEGQGPLAPYNEQFF

clone_size: -
cdr3_length: 16
v_call: TRBV6-6
d_call: -
j_call: TRBJ1-5
cdr3_nt: TGTGCCAGCAGTTACGGACAGACCGTTAGCAATCAGCCCCAGCATTTT
cdr3_aa: CASSYGQTVSNQPQHF

clone_size: -
cdr3_length: 14
v_call: TRBV27
d_call: -
j_call: TRBJ1-6
cdr3_nt: TGTGCCAGCAGTTCGGGGAGCCTCAATTCACCCCTCCACTTT
cdr3_aa: CASSSGSLNSPLHF

clone_size: -
cdr3_length: 17
v_call: TRBV9
d_call: TRBD2
j_call: TRBJ2-2
cdr3_nt: TGTGCCAGCAGCGTAGCTCAGGAGCGGGAGATCTCCGGGGAGCTGTTTTTT
cdr3_aa: CASSVAQEREISGELFF

clone_size: -
cdr3_length: 14
v_call: TRBV5-1
d_call: -
j_call: TRBJ2-1
cdr3_nt: -
cdr3_aa: CASSTSAPRNEQFF

clone_size: -
cdr3_length: 13
v_call: TRBV5-1
d_call: -
j_call: TRBJ2-2
cdr3_nt: TGCGCCAGCAGTCATAGCTTTCCCGGGGAGCTGTTTTTT
cdr3_aa: CASSHSFPGELFF

clone_size: -
cdr3_length: 12
v_call: TRBV12-3/TRBV12-4
d_call: -
j_call: TRBJ1-1
cdr3_nt: TGTGCCAGCAGTCCCGCAGGGACTGAAGCTTTCTTT
cdr3_aa: CASSPAGTEAFF

clone_size: -
cdr3_length: 12
v_call: TRBV6-6
d_call: -
j_call: TRBJ2-5
cdr3_nt: TGTGCCAGCAGCTACCCGGGGGAGACCCAGTACTTC
cdr3_aa: CASSYPGETQYF

clone_size: -
cdr3_length: 14
v_call: TRBV7-9
d_call: -
j_call: TRBJ1-1
cdr3_nt: TGTGCCAGCAGCCGGGGGGACGGGAACACTGAAGCTTTCTTT
cdr3_aa: CASSRGDGNTEAFF

clone_size: -
cdr3_length: 14
v_call: TRBV6-5
d_call: TRBD2
j_call: TRBJ2-3
cdr3_nt: TGTGCCAGCAGAGCCAGCGGGGTCACAGATACGCAGTATTTT
cdr3_aa: CASRASGVTDTQYF

clone_size: once
cdr3_length: 15
v_call: TRBV6-2/TRBV6-3
d_call: -
j_call: TRBJ1-5
cdr3_nt: TGTGCCAGCAGTTACCTCGGCGAGGCCAATCAGCCCCAGCATTTT
cdr3_aa: CASSYLGEANQPQHF